This T cell receptor beta chain stems from a study of OX40 agonist ivuxolimab in advanced cancers. The assay was immunoSEQ multiplex PCR, and TCRdb's table has in-frame clones only and misses some. The repertoire holds tens of thousands of clones, with around 93% as singletons. The sequence came from an adult with an advanced solid tumor such as melanoma, head and neck, liver or kidney cancer. Material: CD4+ or CD8+ T cells sorted from blood, obtained in a trial of the OX40 agonist ivuxolimab.

For the CDR3, the DNA is TGTGCCAGCAGCTTAGCGCCGGGTCCCTACAATGAGCAGTTCTTC. It yields the protein CASSLAPGPYNEQFF. The gene calls are TRBV7-9 and TRBJ2-1; D unresolved. CDR3 length equals 15 residues. Germline-derived CDR1 and CDR2 are SEHNR and FQNEAQ (reference sequence). Trimming removed 0 bases at V and 2 bases at J, with 8 bases between. The full variable domain, its missing parts supplied by reference TRBV7-9 and TRBJ2-1, is DTGVSQNPRHKITKRGQNVTFRCDPISEHNRLYWYRQTLGQGPEFLTYFQNEAQLEKSRLLSDRFSAERPKGSFSTLEIQRTEQGDSAMYLCASSLAPGPYNEQFFGPGTRLTVL.